This T cell receptor (beta chain) was captured by sequencing in a study of cytomegalovirus exposure and HLA in healthy donors. The PCR contained 60 Vbeta and 13 Jbeta primers. TCRdb's table, derived via immunoSEQ multiplex PCR, lists solely in-frame clones and lacks some. The sample has about 160,000 clones, 80% to 85% seen once. The receptor was derived from a man younger than 35 in good health and CMV-seronegative. Specimen: PBMCs.

CDR3 DNA sequence: TGTGCCAGTAGCCGCCCGGGACAGGGCACAGGAAACACCATATATTTT. As protein: CASSRPGQGTGNTIYF. The chain links TRBV19 to TRBJ1-3; 9 bases agree with TRBD1. The CDR3 contains 16 residues. V was pared by 6 bases and J by 4 bases, with 10 bases of the junction left unmatched. Germline assignment: CDR1 LNHDA and CDR2 SQIVND (reference sequence).